The source of this T cell receptor (beta chain) is a study of T cell repertoires in cytomegalovirus infection. Across the whole study: Used in the study were CMV epitopes, some recently identified and HLA-C-restricted, others well-studied and HLA-B-restricted. Overall study results and limits: Adding up the frequency of public TCR beta families identified people who carried CMV plus the relevant HLA. Clonotypes of TCR beta that were HLA-C-restricted and CMV-specific dominated the ex vivo response.

Trimming left V 11 bases short and J 4 bases short, with 20 bases between. The CDR3 totals 14 residues. Germline CDR1 MNHEY, CDR2 SMNVEV (reference sequence). TCRdb redid the calling of the reads with MiXCR, one entry per CDR3 protein. The sample has a few hundred thousand distinct CDR3 sequences; around two fifths are singletons. About this clonotype itself: Its antigen is undetermined.

The chain employs TRBV27 and TRBJ1-2, with D tentatively TRBD1 (6 bases). The specimen was cultured PBMCs, collected from culture after CMV antigen stimulation. This receptor was taken from a human donor in good health (CMV status not recorded). Some clones in this sample may be carry-over from other donors' samples. CDR3 sequence: CALNFQGSRYGYTF. In DNA form, the CDR3 reads TGTGCCCTCAACTTCCAGGGGTCTCGCTATGGCTACACCTTC.